This T cell receptor beta chain was found in a study of blood T cell repertoires in COVID-19. About the study: The study drew acute and convalescent COVID-19 samples from the United States, Italy and Spain.

Recruitment covered about two dozen US areas and drew participants whose ages spanned about 18 to 95 years. In Cohort 3, a recovered donor had either two negative PCRs, clearance, or symptom resolution. Original processing methods: Reference gene primer amplification gave estimated nucleated cell counts. The protocol was immunoSEQ multiplex PCR, while the TCRdb copy is restricted to in-frame clones and leaves out a portion. V, J and clone size are those of that table, while D and trimming were read from the DNA. This table holds around 150,000 clones, 88% found once. CDR1 is MNHEY and CDR2 is SVGAGI in the germline V gene. V was clipped by 2 bases and J by 1 base; unmatched bases: 5. There are 16 residues in the CDR3.

The sequenced sample consisted of PBMCs or T cells enriched from blood (not recorded which). The receptor comes from a woman aged 50 to 65 who had recovered from COVID-19. V is TRBV6-5 and J is TRBJ1-1; 9 bases are shared with TRBD1. The CDR3 nucleotides are TGTGCCAGCAGTTACACGGACAGGGGCGCGAACACTGAAGCTTTCTTT. Its translation: CASSYTDRGANTEAFF.